This T cell receptor beta chain stems from a study of long-term antiretroviral therapy in people with HIV. Study background: The earliest samples came about a decade before the 2015 immediate-ART recommendation. Study-wide findings and caveats: Transplant donor controls retained higher diversity, though diversity increased after ART. Clones that had undergone expansion before ART prevailed in the repertoire throughout all time points.

Every donor contributed at least one pre-ART and at least two post-ART PBMC samples. As to this clone: No antigen is known for it.

Run at survey level, the immunoSEQ assay was version v3.0. Only in-frame clones appear in the TCRdb table, and some are missing; sequencing was by immunoSEQ multiplex PCR. The repertoire has 30,000 to 35,000 clones, more than 95% of them found once; the top ten carry 2.5% to 3%. V gave up 3 bases and J gave up 6 bases, with 12 bases separating them. Germline CDR1 is SQVTM and CDR2 is ANQGSEA. The CDR3 spans 13 residues. This clonotype originated in a man aged 30 to 45 with HIV. The chain employs TRBV29-1 and TRBJ2-4, with D possibly TRBD1 on 5 matching bases. The source material was unsorted PBMCs, sampled 6.9 years after starting antiretroviral therapy. In DNA form, the CDR3 reads TGCAGCGTTGAGGTTGGGGCCCCAAACATTCAGTACTTC. It specifies CSVEVGAPNIQYF.